The present T cell receptor (beta chain) was sequenced within a study of neurological immune-mediated disorders. Study-wide findings and caveats: The repertoires of 18 of 34 multiple sclerosis patients fell into one related-CDR3 cluster (a possible signature) under phylogenetic grouping. No CDR3 amino acid sequences were shared by expanded clones across subjects, suggesting private repertoires in all groups. Multiple sclerosis, the disease with the least TCR clonal expansion, fell below healthy controls, whereas HTLV-1-associated myelopathy showed the most.

Documented time point: longitudinal time-point 3. Every sequencing run produced over 160 million TCR-beta sequences, and the sequences from any one run covered 15-18 subjects. TCRdb reprocessed the 5' RACE reads via MiXCR and lists one record per CDR3 protein. The data contain about 80,000 distinct CDR3 sequences, 4.3% of them seen just once; the ten biggest clones take up around 5%. CDR1 is SGHTA and CDR2 is FQGNSA in the germline V gene. The CDR3 contains 15 residues. Between the trimmed V and J ends, which lost 2 bases and 9 bases, there was a span of 14 bases. Of note for this clonotype: Its antigen is still unknown.

The clonotype comes from a woman aged 55 to 70 with multiple sclerosis. The sequenced sample was PBMCs. The rearrangement links TRBV7-2 to TRBJ1-6, with D unresolved. The CDR3 is CASSLIIDTGSPLHF. CDR3 DNA: TGTGCCAGCAGCTTAATCATAGACACCGGTTCACCCCTCCACTTT.